The rows below give T cell receptor beta chains drawn from one sample of a study of shared clonotypes between healthy human individuals. Some clones are missing from TCRdb's copy, which holds only in-frame ones; the method was immunoSEQ multiplex PCR. The sample carries approximately 2,200,000 clones, about 93% recorded once. Material: naive CD8+ T cells from PBMCs. The receptors derive from a man aged 18 to 30 in good health. Some clones in this sample may be carry-over from other donors' samples. Both conserved end residues are part of each CDR3. D genes are given only for firm matches. Clone sizes are given selectively: once, few, many, or a class where the clone is expanded.

J	V	D	size	DNA	CDR3
TRBJ2-1	TRBV27	NA	NA	TGTGCCAGCAGCCCAGCTGTCACCTACAATGAGCAGTTCTTC	CASSPAVTYNEQFF
TRBJ1-1	TRBV27	TRBD1	NA	TGTGCCAGCAGCCCCGGGACAGGCCTTAATGGGGCTTTCTTT	CASSPGTGLNGAFF
TRBJ2-3	TRBV7-3	TRBD2	NA	TGTGCCAGCAGCTTAACCCGGCGGGAGAGCACAGATACGCAGTATTTT	CASSLTRRESTDTQYF
TRBJ2-7	TRBV5-1	TRBD1	once	TGCGCCAGCAGTCCCCCTCTCCGGGACAGGGCGTCCCACGAGCAGTACTTC	CASSPPLRDRASHEQYF
TRBJ2-3	TRBV19	TRBD2	NA	TGTGCCAGTAGCCACCCCGGACTAGCGGGAAACACAGATACGCAGTATTTT	CASSHPGLAGNTDTQYF
TRBJ1-1	TRBV28	NA	NA	TGTGCCAGCAGTCCCTCTCGGGAGTACACTGAAGCTTTCTTT	CASSPSREYTEAFF
TRBJ2-7	TRBV4-1	NA	NA	TGCGCCAGCAGCCTGTCAGGGGCCGAGCAGTACTTC	CASSLSGAEQYF
TRBJ2-3	TRBV19	NA	NA	TGTGCCAGTACCCCCTTGCGGGAACCAGATACGCAGTATTTT	CASTPLREPDTQYF
TRBJ2-4	TRBV11-2	NA	NA	TGTGCCAGCAGCACCCAACACAGGGCTCTAGCCAAAAACATTCAGTACTTC	CASSTQHRALAKNIQYF
TRBJ2-7	TRBV6-1	TRBD1	NA	TGTGCCAGCAGTGCGGGACAGGGGTCCTACGAGCAGTACTTC	CASSAGQGSYEQYF
TRBJ1-1	TRBV5-4	NA	few	TGTGCCAGCGACGGGGGGAATGAAGCTTTCTTT	CASDGGNEAFF
TRBJ2-3	TRBV7-3	NA	NA	TGTGCCAGCAGCAGGGACTCCGAGGATACGCAGTATTTT	CASSRDSEDTQYF
TRBJ1-5	TRBV28	NA	NA	TGTGCCAGCAGTTTAGAGGCGGGGATCGGCCAGCCCCAGCATTTT	CASSLEAGIGQPQHF
TRBJ2-5	TRBV6-5	NA	NA	TGTGCCAGCAGTTACTCGACGGGGTTCCAAGAGACCCAGTACTTC	CASSYSTGFQETQYF
TRBJ1-1	TRBV4-1	NA	once	TGCGCCAGCAGCCAAGTGACAGCGAACACTGAAGCTTTCTTT	CASSQVTANTEAFF
TRBJ1-1	TRBV9	NA	NA	TGTGCCAGCAGCCTACGTGTGGGGGGCACTGAAGCTTTCTTT	CASSLRVGGTEAFF
TRBJ2-7	TRBV5-8	TRBD1	NA	TGTGCCAGCATCGGACAGGGATGGTTCTACGAGCAGTACTTC	CASIGQGWFYEQYF
TRBJ2-7	TRBV7-9	NA	NA	TGTGCCAGCAGCGCGAAGGTGACCTACGAGCAGTACTTC	CASSAKVTYEQYF
TRBJ2-2	TRBV5-6	TRBD1	few	TGTGCCAGCAGCCCCGGGACAGGGAACACCGGGGAGCTGTTTTTT	CASSPGTGNTGELFF
TRBJ2-5	TRBV13	NA	NA	TGTGCCAGCAGTGGTGGTGGCGGGCGGTTCAGAGAGACCCAGTACTTC	CASSGGGGRFRETQYF
TRBJ1-4	TRBV6-5	TRBD1	NA	TGTGCCAGCAGGACCCGGGACAGTTCTAATGAAAAACTGTTTTTT	CASRTRDSSNEKLFF
TRBJ2-7	TRBV5-6	TRBD1	NA	TGTGCCAGCAGCTTAGCGACAGGGGGCGGGAACGAGCAGTACTTC	CASSLATGGGNEQYF
TRBJ2-6	TRBV7-6	NA	NA	TGTGCCAGCAGCTTAGGTCGGGCTGGGGCCAACGTCCTGACTTTC	CASSLGRAGANVLTF
TRBJ1-5	TRBV27	TRBD1	NA	TGTGCCAGCAGTTTATCACAGGGGGAGGTCAATCAGCCCCAGCATTTT	CASSLSQGEVNQPQHF
TRBJ1-4	TRBV6-6	TRBD1	NA	TGTGCCAGCAGACGGGACAGTGCAACTAATGAAAAACTGTTTTTT	CASRRDSATNEKLFF
TRBJ1-1	TRBV10-3	NA	NA	TGTGCCATCAGCGACAGGAGGAAGGACACTGAAGCTTTCTTT	CAISDRRKDTEAFF
TRBJ2-4	TRBV2	TRBD1	NA	TGTGCCAGCAGAGAAAGACAGGGGGGTTATCTAGGCAAAAACATTCAGTACTTC	CASRERQGGYLGKNIQYF
TRBJ1-4	TRBV28	NA	NA	TGTGCCAGCAGGCGACAGAGGGAAAAACTGTTTTTT	CASRRQREKLFF
TRBJ2-2	TRBV4-1	TRBD2	NA	TGCGCCAGCAGCCAAGATGGGCTAGCGGGAGACACGGGGGAGCTGTTTTTT	CASSQDGLAGDTGELFF
TRBJ1-3	TRBV7-6	NA	NA	TGTGCCAGCAGCTTAGCCGACAGTGGAAACACCATATATTTT	CASSLADSGNTIYF
TRBJ2-1	TRBV9	TRBD2	NA	TGTGCCAGCAGCGCCGGACTAGGCGATGAGCAGTTCTTC	CASSAGLGDEQFF
TRBJ2-7	TRBV28	NA	NA	TGTGCCAGCAGTATGACAGGAAGCTCCTACGAGCAGTACTTC	CASSMTGSSYEQYF
TRBJ2-1	TRBV10-3	NA	NA	TGTGCCATCAAGGACGCAAGCTCCTACAATGAGCAGTTCTTC	CAIKDASSYNEQFF
TRBJ2-7	TRBV28	NA	once	TGTGCCAGCAGTTTCCCAGCCCCGTACGAGCAGTACTTC	CASSFPAPYEQYF
TRBJ1-1	TRBV4-1	NA	NA	TGCGCCAGCAGCCGCGACCGAGTCTTAATGAACACTGAAGCTTTCTTT	CASSRDRVLMNTEAFF
TRBJ2-7	TRBV28	TRBD1	NA	TGTGCCAGCAGAGAAAGACAGGGTACGATCGACGAGCAGTACTTC	CASRERQGTIDEQYF
TRBJ2-2	TRBV5-5	NA	NA	TGTGCCAGCAGCTTGGTAGGATCCCAGATGATGTTCGCCGGGGAGCTGTTTTTT	CASSLVGSQMMFAGELFF
TRBJ2-1	TRBV28	TRBD2	once	TGTGCCAGCAGTCCGTGGACTAGCTCCAATGAGCAGTTCTTC	CASSPWTSSNEQFF
TRBJ2-7	TRBV29-1	NA	NA	TGCAGCGTTGAAGACAGGGAGCGATCCTACGAGCAGTACTTC	CSVEDRERSYEQYF
TRBJ2-5	TRBV7-9	TRBD1	NA	TGTGCCAGCAGCTTAAGGTGGGACAGGGGGAACCAAGAGACCCAGTACTTC	CASSLRWDRGNQETQYF
TRBJ2-7	TRBV7-6	NA	NA	TGTGCCAGCAGCTTAGACAGGGCAGGGGAGCAGTACTTC	CASSLDRAGEQYF
TRBJ2-1	TRBV29-1	NA	once	TGCAGCGTTCGCGAACATGTGAACAATGAGCAGTTCTTC	CSVREHVNNEQFF
TRBJ2-7	TRBV19	NA	NA	TGTGCCAGTAGTATAGATTCGTCGGGGATCTACGAGCAGTACTTC	CASSIDSSGIYEQYF
TRBJ2-7	TRBV7-8	NA	NA	TGTGCCAGCAGCTTAGTCGGCAGAAGCTCCTACGAGCAGTACTTC	CASSLVGRSSYEQYF
TRBJ2-3	TRBV5-1	NA	NA	TGCGCCAGCAGCGAATACACTGGGGCGGGCGTGGATACGCAGTATTTT	CASSEYTGAGVDTQYF
TRBJ2-7	TRBV27	TRBD1	NA	TGTGCCAGCAGTTCCCACAGGGGTAGCTCCTACGAGCAGTACTTC	CASSSHRGSSYEQYF
TRBJ2-7	TRBV6-5	TRBD2	NA	TGTGCCAGCAGTTACCTTAGCGGGATCTCCTACGAGCAGTACTTC	CASSYLSGISYEQYF
TRBJ1-1	TRBV7-2	NA	NA	TGTGCCAGCAGCCCAGACTCGGGGTACCCTGAAGCTTTCTTT	CASSPDSGYPEAFF
TRBJ1-2	TRBV20-1	NA	NA	TGCAGTGCTAGTCACGTCTATGGCTACACCTTC	CSASHVYGYTF
TRBJ2-7	TRBV4-1	NA	NA	TGCGCCAGCTCGCAGGCCGTAACCTACGAGCAGTACTTC	CASSQAVTYEQYF
TRBJ1-1	TRBV4-2	NA	NA	TGTGCCAGCAGCCAAGACGCAGGCCCGGGGACTGAAGCTTTCTTT	CASSQDAGPGTEAFF
TRBJ2-3	TRBV6-1	NA	once	TGTGCCAGCAGTGAAGACCAACTAGGGGCGCAGTATTTT	CASSEDQLGAQYF
TRBJ2-1	TRBV7-9	NA	NA	TGTGCCAGCAGCTTAGCGCCATCGAGCTCCTACAATGAGCAGTTCTTC	CASSLAPSSSYNEQFF
TRBJ2-5	TRBV7-9	NA	NA	TGTGCCAGCAGCTTCCCCTCCGGGACCGCGTTAGAGACCCAGTACTTC	CASSFPSGTALETQYF
TRBJ2-1	TRBV4-2	TRBD2	NA	TGTGCCAGCAGCCAAGGGACTAGCGGTTACAATGAGCAGTTCTTC	CASSQGTSGYNEQFF
TRBJ2-2	TRBV9	TRBD2	NA	TGTGCCAGCAGCCCCGGGACTAGCGGGAGGCCGGAGCTGTTTTTT	CASSPGTSGRPELFF
TRBJ2-1	TRBV6-1	NA	NA	TGTGCCAGCAGTGAACGCGGAACTAGGCGGGACGCTGAGCAGTTCTTC	CASSERGTRRDAEQFF
TRBJ2-7	TRBV6-6	TRBD1	NA	TGTGCCAGCAGTCGGGACAGGGTGGACGAGCAGTACTTC	CASSRDRVDEQYF
TRBJ2-2	TRBV15	TRBD1	NA	TGTGCCACCAGCGTCCACAGGGGGACCGGGGAGCTGTTTTTT	CATSVHRGTGELFF